This T cell receptor (beta chain) was sequenced during a study of blood T cells in healthy people across ages. Study overall: Template switching recovered approximately one barcoded beta molecule for every two T cells.

PCR was performed a second time for roughly 7 to 12 cycles using a sample-barcoded 5' primer and a J-beta primer mix. MiXCR was run by TCRdb on the 5' RACE reads, yielding one entry per CDR3 protein. The sample lists 1.5 million to 2 million distinct CDR3 sequences, roughly 32% occurring once. Remarks on this clonotype: The target antigen is unknown. One end of the junction is discordant with germline, which a read error may explain.

Study-level points and caveats: Conclusively comparing naive with antigen-experienced cells was impossible with unsorted PBMCs.

CDR3 length equals 12 residues. Germline assignment: CDR1 SNHLY and CDR2 FYNNEI. J is TRBJ1-1 and V is TRBV2; 8 nucleotides line up with TRBD1. The TCR comes from a woman in her 30s in good health. What was sequenced was blood. DNA of the CDR3: TGTGTCAGCAGCGCCGGGACAGGTGAAGCTTTCTTT. Encoded protein: CVSSAGTGEAFF.